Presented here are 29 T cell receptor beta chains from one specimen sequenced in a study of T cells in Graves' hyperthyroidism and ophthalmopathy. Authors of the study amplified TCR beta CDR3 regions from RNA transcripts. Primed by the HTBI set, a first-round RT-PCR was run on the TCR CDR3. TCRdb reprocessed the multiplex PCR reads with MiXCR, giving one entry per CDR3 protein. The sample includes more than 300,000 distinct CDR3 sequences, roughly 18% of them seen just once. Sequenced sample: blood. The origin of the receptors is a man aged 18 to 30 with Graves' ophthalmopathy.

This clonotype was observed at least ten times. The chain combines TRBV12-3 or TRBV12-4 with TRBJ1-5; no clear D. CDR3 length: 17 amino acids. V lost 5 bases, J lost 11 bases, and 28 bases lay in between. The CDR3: CASSLQPGFRGPSAQHF. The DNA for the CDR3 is TGTGCCAGCAGTCTCCAACCGGGATTTCGAGGGCCGTCAGCCCAGCATTTT.

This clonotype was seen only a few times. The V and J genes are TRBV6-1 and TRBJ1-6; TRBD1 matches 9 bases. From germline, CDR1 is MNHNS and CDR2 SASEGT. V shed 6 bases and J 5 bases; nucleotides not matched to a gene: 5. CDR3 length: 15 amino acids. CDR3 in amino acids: CASRSGTGHNSPLHF. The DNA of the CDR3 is TGTGCCAGCAGGTCCGGGACAGGGCATAATTCACCCCTCCACTTT.

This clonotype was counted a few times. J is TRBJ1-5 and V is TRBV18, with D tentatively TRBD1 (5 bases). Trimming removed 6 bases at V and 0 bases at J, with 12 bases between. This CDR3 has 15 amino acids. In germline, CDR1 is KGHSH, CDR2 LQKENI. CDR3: CASSGGGDSNQPQHF. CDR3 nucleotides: TGTGCCAGCTCGGGAGGAGGGGATAGCAATCAGCCCCAGCATTTT.

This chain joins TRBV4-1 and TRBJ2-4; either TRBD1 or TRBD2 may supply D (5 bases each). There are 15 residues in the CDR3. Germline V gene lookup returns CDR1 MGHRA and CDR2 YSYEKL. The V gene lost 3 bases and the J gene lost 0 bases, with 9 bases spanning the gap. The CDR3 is CASSHYGTAKNIQYF. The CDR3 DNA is TGCGCCAGCAGCCACTACGGGACAGCCAAAAACATTCAGTACTTC.

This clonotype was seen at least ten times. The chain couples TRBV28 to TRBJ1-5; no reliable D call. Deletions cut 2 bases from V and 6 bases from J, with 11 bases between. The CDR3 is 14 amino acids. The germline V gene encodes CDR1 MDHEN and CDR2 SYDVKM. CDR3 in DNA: TGTGCCAGCAGTTTAGGTAAGGGATTTCAGCCCCAGCATTTT. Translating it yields CASSLGKGFQPQHF.

The CDR3 DNA is TGTGCCAGCAGCCAAGGCGGGGCGACAGACCTAGTTGAGCAGTTCTTC. Encoded protein: CASSQGGATDLVEQFF. This chain joins TRBV14 and TRBJ2-1; D is possibly TRBD2 (6 bases). CDR1 is SGHDN and CDR2 is FVKESK in the germline V gene. V lost 1 base and J 9 bases, leaving 19 bases between the germline ends. This CDR3 region has 16 residues.

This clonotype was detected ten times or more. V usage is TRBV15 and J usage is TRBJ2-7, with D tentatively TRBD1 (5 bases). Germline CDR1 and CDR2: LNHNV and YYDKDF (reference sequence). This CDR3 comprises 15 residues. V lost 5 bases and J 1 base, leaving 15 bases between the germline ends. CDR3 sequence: CATSEQGDSSYEQYF. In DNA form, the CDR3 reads TGTGCCACCAGCGAGCAAGGAGACAGTTCCTACGAGCAGTACTTC. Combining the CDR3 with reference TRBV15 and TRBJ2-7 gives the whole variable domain DAMVIQNPRYQVTQFGKPVTLSCSQTLNHNVMYWYQQKSSQAPKLLFHYYDKDFNNEADTPDNFQSRRPNTSFCFLDIRSPGLGDTAMYLCATSEQGDSSYEQYFGPGTRLTVT.

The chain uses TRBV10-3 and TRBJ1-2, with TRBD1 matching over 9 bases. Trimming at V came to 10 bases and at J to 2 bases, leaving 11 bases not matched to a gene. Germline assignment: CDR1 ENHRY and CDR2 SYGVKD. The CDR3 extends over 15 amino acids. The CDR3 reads CASGPPGTGNYGYTF. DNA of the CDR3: TGTGCCAGCGGGCCTCCCGGGACAGGGAACTATGGCTACACCTTC.

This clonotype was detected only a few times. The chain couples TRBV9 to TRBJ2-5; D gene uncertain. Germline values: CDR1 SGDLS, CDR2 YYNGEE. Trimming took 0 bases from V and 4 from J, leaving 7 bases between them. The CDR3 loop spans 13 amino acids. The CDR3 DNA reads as TGTGCCAGCAGCGTAGCTGGTCGAGAGACCCAGTACTTC. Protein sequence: CASSVAGRETQYF.

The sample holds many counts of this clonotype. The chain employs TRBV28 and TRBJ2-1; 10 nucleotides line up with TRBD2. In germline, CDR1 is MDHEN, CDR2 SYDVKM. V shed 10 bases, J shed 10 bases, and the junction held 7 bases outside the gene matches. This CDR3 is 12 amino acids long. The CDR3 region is CATWTSGQEQFF. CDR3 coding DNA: TGTGCCACGTGGACTAGCGGACAAGAGCAGTTCTTC.

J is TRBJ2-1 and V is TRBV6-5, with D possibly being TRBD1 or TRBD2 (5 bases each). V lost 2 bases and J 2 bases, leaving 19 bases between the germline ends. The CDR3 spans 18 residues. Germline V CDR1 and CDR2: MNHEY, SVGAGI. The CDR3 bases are TGTGCCAGCAGTTACGCGAACCCCGGGACGGCGACCTACAATGAGCAGTTCTTC. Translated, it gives CASSYANPGTATYNEQFF.

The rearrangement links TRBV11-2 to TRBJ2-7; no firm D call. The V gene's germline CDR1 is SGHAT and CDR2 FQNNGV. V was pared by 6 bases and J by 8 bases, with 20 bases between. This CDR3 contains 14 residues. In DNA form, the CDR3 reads TGTGCCAGCAGTTCGATAATCGGACGATTTAAGCAGTACTTC. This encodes CASSSIIGRFKQYF.

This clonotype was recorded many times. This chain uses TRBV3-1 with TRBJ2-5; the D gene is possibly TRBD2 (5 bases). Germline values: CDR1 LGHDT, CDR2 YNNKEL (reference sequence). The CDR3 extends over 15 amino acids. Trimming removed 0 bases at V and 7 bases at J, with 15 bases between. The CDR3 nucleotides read TGTGCCAGCAGCCAAGATCACTCGGCCGGAGGGACCCAGTACTTC. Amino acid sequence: CASSQDHSAGGTQYF.

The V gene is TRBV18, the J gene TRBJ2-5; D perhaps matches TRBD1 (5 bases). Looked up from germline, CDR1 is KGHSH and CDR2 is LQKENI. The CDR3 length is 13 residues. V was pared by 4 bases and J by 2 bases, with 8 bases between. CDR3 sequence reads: CASSQQDQETQYF. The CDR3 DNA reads TGTGCCAGCTCACAACAGGATCAAGAGACCCAGTACTTC.

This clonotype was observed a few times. CDR3 DNA sequence: TGCGCCAGCAGCTTGCAGGCAGCAAATGAGCAGTTCTTC. Translated, it gives CASSLQAANEQFF. The chain recombines TRBV5-1 with TRBJ2-1; D is ambiguous. V lost 1 base and J 7 bases, leaving 9 bases between the germline ends. The germline V gene has CDR1 SGHRS and CDR2 YFSETQ. The CDR3 totals 13 residues.

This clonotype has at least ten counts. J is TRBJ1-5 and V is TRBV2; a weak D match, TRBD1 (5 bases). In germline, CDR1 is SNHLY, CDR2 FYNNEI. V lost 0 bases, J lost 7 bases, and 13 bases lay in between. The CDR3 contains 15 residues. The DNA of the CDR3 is TGTGCCAGCAGTGAAGCCCCAGGGAGGGAACAGCCCCAGCATTTT. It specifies CASSEAPGREQPQHF. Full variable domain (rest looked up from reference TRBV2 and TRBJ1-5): EPEVTQTPSHQVTQMGQEVILRCVPISNHLYFYWYRQILGQKVEFLVSFYNNEISEKSEIFDDQFSVERPDGSNFTLKIRSTKLEDSAMYFCASSEAPGREQPQHFGDGTRLSIL.

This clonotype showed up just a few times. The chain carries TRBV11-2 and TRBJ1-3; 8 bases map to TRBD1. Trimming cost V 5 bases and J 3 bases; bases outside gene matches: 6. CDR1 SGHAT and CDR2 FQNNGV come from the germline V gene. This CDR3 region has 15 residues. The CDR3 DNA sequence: TGTGCCAGCAGCGTTCTACAGGGGGGTGGAAACACCATATATTTT. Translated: CASSVLQGGGNTIYF.

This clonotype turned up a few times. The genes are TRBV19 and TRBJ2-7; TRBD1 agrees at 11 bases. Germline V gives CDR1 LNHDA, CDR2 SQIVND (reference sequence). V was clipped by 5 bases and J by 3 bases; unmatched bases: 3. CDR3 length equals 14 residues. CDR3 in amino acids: CASSSGQGDYEQYF. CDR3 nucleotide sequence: TGTGCCAGTAGTTCGGGACAGGGGGACTACGAGCAGTACTTC.

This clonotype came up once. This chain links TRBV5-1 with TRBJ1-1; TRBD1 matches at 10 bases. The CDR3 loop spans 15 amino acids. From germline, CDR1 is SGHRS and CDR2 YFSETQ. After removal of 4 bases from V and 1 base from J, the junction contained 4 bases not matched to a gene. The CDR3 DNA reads TGCGCCAGCAGCACGACAGGGGGCGGGAACACTGAAGCTTTCTTT. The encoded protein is CASSTTGGGNTEAFF.

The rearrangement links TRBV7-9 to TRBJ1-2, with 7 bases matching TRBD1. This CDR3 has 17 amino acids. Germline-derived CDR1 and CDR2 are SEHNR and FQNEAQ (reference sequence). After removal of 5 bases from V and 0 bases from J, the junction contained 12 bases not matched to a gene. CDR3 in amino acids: CASSRPGTAIPNYGYTF. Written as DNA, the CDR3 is TGTGCCAGCAGCCGACCCGGGACAGCGATTCCTAACTATGGCTACACCTTC.

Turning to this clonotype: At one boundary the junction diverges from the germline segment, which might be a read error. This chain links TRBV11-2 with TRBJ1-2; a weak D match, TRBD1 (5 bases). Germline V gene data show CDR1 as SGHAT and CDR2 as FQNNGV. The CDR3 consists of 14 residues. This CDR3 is CAGSLPRDFGGYTF. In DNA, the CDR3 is TGTGCCGGCAGCCTACCCAGGGATTTTGGTGGCTACACCTTC.

The CDR3 DNA follows: TGTGCCAGTAGTATACTCACAGCCGGAACTAAATGGCCCCAGCATTTT. This translates into CASSILTAGTKWPQHF. The chain employs TRBV19 and TRBJ1-5; no definite D call. Germline-derived CDR1 and CDR2 are LNHDA and SQIVND (reference sequence). CDR3 size: 16 residues. The V and J ends lost 2 bases and 9 bases respectively, with 20 bases between them.

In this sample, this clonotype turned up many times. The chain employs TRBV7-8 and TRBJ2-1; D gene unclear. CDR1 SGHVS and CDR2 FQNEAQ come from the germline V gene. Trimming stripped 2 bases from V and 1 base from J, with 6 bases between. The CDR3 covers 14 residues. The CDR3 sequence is CASSLSTSYNEQFF. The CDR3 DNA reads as TGTGCCAGCAGCTTATCTACTTCCTACAATGAGCAGTTCTTC.

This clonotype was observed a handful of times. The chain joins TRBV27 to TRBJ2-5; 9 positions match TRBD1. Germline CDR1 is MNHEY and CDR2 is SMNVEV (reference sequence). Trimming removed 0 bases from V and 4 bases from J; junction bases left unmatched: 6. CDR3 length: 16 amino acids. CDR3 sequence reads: CASSLSNRGRGETQYF. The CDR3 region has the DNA TGTGCCAGCAGTTTATCGAACAGGGGGCGAGGAGAGACCCAGTACTTC.

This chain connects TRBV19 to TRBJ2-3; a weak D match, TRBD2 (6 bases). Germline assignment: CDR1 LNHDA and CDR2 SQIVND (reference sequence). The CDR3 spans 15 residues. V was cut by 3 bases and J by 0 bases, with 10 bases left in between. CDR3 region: CASSMEGTSTDTQYF. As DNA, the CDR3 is TGTGCCAGTAGTATGGAGGGAACTAGCACAGATACGCAGTATTTT.

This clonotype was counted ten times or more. CDR3: CASSYDPGATDTQYF. Written as DNA, the CDR3 is TGTGCCAGCAGTTACGATCCGGGGGCCACAGATACGCAGTATTTT. This chain connects TRBV6-2 or TRBV6-3 to TRBJ2-3; the D call may be TRBD1 or TRBD2 (6 bases each). Trimming cost V 2 bases and J 2 bases, with 11 bases left between them. This CDR3 contains 15 residues. Germline V gene lookup returns CDR1 MNHEY and CDR2 SVGEGT.

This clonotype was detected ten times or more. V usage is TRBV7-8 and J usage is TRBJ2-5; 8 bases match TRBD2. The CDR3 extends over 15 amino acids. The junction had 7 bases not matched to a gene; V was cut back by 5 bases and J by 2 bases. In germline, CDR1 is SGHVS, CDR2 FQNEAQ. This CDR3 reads CASSLPGGVQETQYF. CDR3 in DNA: TGTGCCAGCAGCCTCCCGGGGGGGGTGCAAGAGACCCAGTACTTC.

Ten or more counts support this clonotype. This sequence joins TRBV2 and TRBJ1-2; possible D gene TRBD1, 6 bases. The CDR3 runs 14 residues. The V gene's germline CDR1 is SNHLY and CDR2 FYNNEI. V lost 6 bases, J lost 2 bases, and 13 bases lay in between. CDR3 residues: CASSRDNLNYGYTF. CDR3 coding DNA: TGTGCCAGCAGCCGGGACAATTTAAACTATGGCTACACCTTC.

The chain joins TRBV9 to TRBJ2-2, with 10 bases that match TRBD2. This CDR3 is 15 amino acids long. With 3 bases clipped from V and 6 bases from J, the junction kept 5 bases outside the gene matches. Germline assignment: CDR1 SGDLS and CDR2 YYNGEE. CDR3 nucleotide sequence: TGTGCCAGCAGCGGAAGGACTAGCGGTGCCGGGGAGCTGTTTTTT. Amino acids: CASSGRTSGAGELFF. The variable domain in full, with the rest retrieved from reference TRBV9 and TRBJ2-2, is DSGVTQTPKHLITATGQRVTLRCSPRSGDLSVYWYQQSLDQGLQFLIQYYNGEERAKGNILERFSAQQFPDLHSELNLSSLELGDSALYFCASSGRTSGAGELFFGEGSRLTVL.